The next 23 T cell receptor beta chains were all read from a single sample in a study of T cell repertoires in cytomegalovirus infection (dated by TCRdb to about 2019). For sequencing, an Illumina HiSeq 1500 was employed. The public reads were reanalyzed by TCRdb: fastp trimming at Q25, MiXCR alignment, in-frame beta chains only. Every entry covers one CDR3 protein and lists the most common genes and DNA from its rows. Counted in this sample were some 600,000 distinct CDR3 sequences; around 24% of them appeared once. Less than 10% of the sample rests with the top ten. The sample taken for sequencing was CD8+ T cells from PBMCs. The origin of the receptors is a human donor in good health (CMV status not recorded). Some clones in this sample may be carry-over from other donors' samples.

CDR3 sequence: CSASRPQETQYF. The DNA of the CDR3 is TGCAGTGCTAGCCGGCCCCAAGAGACCCAGTACTTC. The J gene is TRBJ2-5, the V gene TRBV20-1; D call uncertain. V was trimmed by 3 bases and J by 1 base, leaving 6 bases between them. CDR1 DFQATT and CDR2 SNEGSKA come from the germline V gene (reference sequence). This CDR3 is built from 12 residues.

In this sample, this clonotype turned up a few times. CDR3 coding DNA: TGCAGTGTCCTACCCGACACACACAATGAGCAGTTCTTC. Translating gives CSVLPDTHNEQFF. The rearrangement links TRBV20-1 to TRBJ2-1; D is undetermined. CDR1 and CDR2 (germline): DFQATT, SNEGSKA (reference sequence). Trimming cost V 7 bases and J 5 bases, with 15 bases left between them. The CDR3 sequence is 13 residues long.

In the case of this clonotype: A single base separates this from a much larger clone, so it may be a read error. The chain employs TRBV7-6 and TRBJ2-7, with 7 bases that match TRBD1. There are 16 residues in the CDR3. V was clipped by 7 bases and J by 1 base; unmatched bases: 13. Germline-derived CDR1 and CDR2 are SGHVS and FNYEAQ. DNA for the CDR3: TGTGCCAGCAACCGCGGACAGGCGCCACGATCCTACGAGCAGTACTTC. Residues: CASNRGQAPRSYEQYF.

The J gene is TRBJ2-1, the V gene TRBV25-1; possibly TRBD1 or TRBD2 for D (7 bases each). The CDR3 has 14 residues. Germline V gene sequence: CDR1 MGHDK, CDR2 SYGVNS. Between the trimmed V and J ends, which lost 5 bases and 4 bases, there was a span of 12 bases. CDR3 region: CASSTQGGYNEQFF. The DNA for the CDR3 is TGTGCCAGCAGTACCCAGGGGGGGTACAATGAGCAGTTCTTC. The variable domain in full, with the rest retrieved from reference TRBV25-1 and TRBJ2-1, is EADIYQTPRYLVIGTGKKITLECSQTMGHDKMYWYQQDPGMELHLIHYSYGVNSTEKGDLSSESTVSRIRTEHFPLTLESARPSHTSQYLCASSTQGGYNEQFFGPGTRLTVL.

This chain joins TRBV5-6 and TRBJ2-2, with D possibly TRBD1 on 6 matching bases. CDR3 length: 15 amino acids. The ends were cut back, 1 base at V and 4 bases at J, with 11 bases in the middle. Germline V gives CDR1 SGHDT, CDR2 YYEEEE. This CDR3 reads CASSLRGWGTGELFF. The DNA for the CDR3 is TGTGCCAGCAGCTTGAGGGGGTGGGGCACCGGGGAGCTGTTTTTT. Filled out from reference TRBV5-6 and TRBJ2-2, the complete variable domain reads DAGVTQSPTHLIKTRGQQVTLRCSPKSGHDTVSWYQQALGQGPQFIFQYYEEEERQRGNFPDRFSGHQFPNYSSELNVNALLLGDSALYLCASSLRGWGTGELFFGEGSRLTVL.

There are many counts of this clonotype. The chain is built from TRBV7-9 and TRBJ2-1, with 13 bases lining up with TRBD2. V dropped 5 bases and J dropped 10; count of bases not matched to a gene: 11. The germline V gene has CDR1 SEHNR and CDR2 FQNEAQ (reference sequence). This CDR3 is 16 amino acids long. In DNA, the CDR3 is TGTGCCAGCAGCACCAGGACTAGCGGGGGTCCCCTGGAGCAGTTCTTC. The encoded protein is CASSTRTSGGPLEQFF.

This clonotype was observed at least ten times. The chain combines TRBV7-9 with TRBJ1-5; the D is unclear. This CDR3 spans 12 amino acids. V shed 1 base and J shed 6 bases, with 4 bases lying between them. Germline V gives CDR1 SEHNR, CDR2 FQNEAQ (reference sequence). The chain's CDR3 is CASSLEGQPQHF. CDR3 sequence (DNA): TGTGCCAGCAGCTTAGAGGGTCAGCCCCAGCATTTT. The full variable domain, its missing parts supplied by reference TRBV7-9 and TRBJ1-5, is DTGVSQNPRHKITKRGQNVTFRCDPISEHNRLYWYRQTLGQGPEFLTYFQNEAQLEKSRLLSDRFSAERPKGSFSTLEIQRTEQGDSAMYLCASSLEGQPQHFGDGTRLSIL.

Notes on this clonotype: The final CDR3 position lacks the conserved phenylalanine or tryptophan, pointing to a likely read error. The DNA is omitted, as the CDR3 cannot be located on it reliably, and the CDR3 follows TCRdb's listing. The CDR3 is CASSPGQGPYSNQPRHL. The gene calls are TRBV7-6 and TRBJ1-5. Germline CDR1 reads SGHVS; CDR2 reads FNYEAQ. From its first to its last residue, the CDR3 has 17 amino acids.

In its sample, this clonotype was seen many times. The rearrangement uses TRBV7-2 and TRBJ2-2; D possibly matches TRBD1 or TRBD2 (5 bases each). V was cut by 5 bases and J by 7 bases, with 11 bases left in between. The CDR3 has 13 amino acids. Germline CDR1 and CDR2: SGHTA and FQGNSA. The CDR3: CASSPQGVGELFF. CDR3 in DNA: TGTGCCAGCAGCCCGCAGGGAGTCGGGGAGCTGTTTTTT.

This clonotype has more than one count but fewer than ten. The chain is built from TRBV11-3 and TRBJ2-1; TRBD2 agrees at 10 bases. Per the germline V gene, CDR1 is SGHNT and CDR2 is YENEEA. The V gene end was trimmed by 4 bases and the J gene end by 6 bases; junction bases not matched to a gene: 6. The CDR3 extends over 15 amino acids. The CDR3 coding sequence is TGTGCCAGCAGCTCAGGACTAGCGGCCTCCAATGAGCAGTTCTTC. It is translated as CASSSGLAASNEQFF.

Many counts were recorded for this clonotype. CDR3 in amino acids: CASTTNRAGNEKLFF. CDR3 in DNA: TGTGCCAGCACCACTAACAGGGCCGGGAATGAAAAACTGTTTTTT. The V and J genes are TRBV7-9 and TRBJ1-4, with TRBD1 as a possible D gene (6 bases). V lost 7 bases and J lost 5, with 17 bases in between. The CDR3 spans 15 residues. Per the germline V gene, CDR1 is SEHNR and CDR2 is FQNEAQ (reference sequence).

The chain is built from TRBV6-4 and TRBJ2-1; D perhaps matches TRBD2 (6 bases). Trimming took off 0 bases at V and 8 bases at J, with 14 bases between the two ends. The V gene's germline CDR1 is MRHNA and CDR2 SNTAGT. The CDR3 sequence is 15 residues long. The CDR3 is CASSDSIVSGDEQFF. The CDR3 DNA sequence: TGTGCCAGCAGTGACTCGATAGTCTCGGGAGATGAGCAGTTCTTC.

This chain uses TRBV28 with TRBJ2-4; no clear D gene. This CDR3 contains 16 residues. V was cut by 2 bases and J by 0 bases, with 11 bases left in between. From germline, CDR1 is MDHEN and CDR2 SYDVKM. The CDR3 here is CASSLPGVSAKNIQYF. The CDR3 region has the DNA TGTGCCAGCAGTTTACCTGGGGTGTCAGCCAAAAACATTCAGTACTTC.

This clonotype has a handful of counts. V and J are TRBV7-2 and TRBJ2-5; TRBD1 matches 7 bases. CDR1 SGHTA and CDR2 FQGNSA come from the germline V gene. The CDR3 is 15 residues long. V dropped 2 bases and J dropped 3; count of bases not matched to a gene: 6. The CDR3 DNA reads TGTGCCAGCAGCTTACCGAGCGACAGGGAAGAGACCCAGTACTTC. Amino acid sequence: CASSLPSDREETQYF.

This chain links TRBV6-5 with TRBJ2-5, with unresolved D. Germline V gene lookup returns CDR1 MNHEY and CDR2 SVGAGI. Trimming left V 0 bases short and J 1 base short, with 12 bases between. The CDR3 is 16 residues long. The CDR3 reads CASSYSGQRSQETQYF. DNA of the CDR3: TGTGCCAGCAGTTACTCTGGCCAGCGCTCCCAAGAGACCCAGTACTTC.

This clonotype showed up many times. Compared with germline, one end of the junction differs, possibly owing to a read error. V usage is TRBV7-8 and J usage is TRBJ2-1, with D perhaps matching TRBD1 or TRBD2 (5 bases each). The CDR3 consists of 13 residues. Germline CDR1 reads SGHVS; CDR2 reads FQNEAQ. This CDR3 reads CAGREGLWGEQFF. CDR3 coding DNA: TGTGCCGGCAGAGAGGGGCTTTGGGGGGAGCAGTTCTTC.

The table lists this clonotype with many counts. The chain links TRBV28 to TRBJ2-1, with a tentative D call TRBD1 (6 bases). V was pared by 5 bases and J by 0 bases, with 14 bases between. Germline CDR1 reads MDHEN; CDR2 reads SYDVKM. This CDR3 contains 16 residues. The CDR3, as DNA: TGTGCCAGCAGTCCATACACAGGGAGCTCCTACAATGAGCAGTTCTTC. It yields the protein CASSPYTGSSYNEQFF.

V and J are TRBV6-2 or TRBV6-3 and TRBJ2-2; 8 bases are shared with TRBD1. Germline CDR1 is MNHEY and CDR2 is SVGEGT. The CDR3 covers 16 residues. With 5 bases clipped from V and 3 bases from J, the junction kept 8 bases outside the gene matches. CDR3 in DNA: TGTGCCAGCAGTACCCCAGACAGGGGCTACACCGGGGAGCTGTTTTTT. It translates to CASSTPDRGYTGELFF.

This clonotype was seen repeatedly, ten times or more. The chain links TRBV7-8 to TRBJ1-1; D is uncertain. V lost 5 bases, J lost 1 base, and 8 bases lay in between. Germline CDR1 and CDR2: SGHVS and FQNEAQ. The CDR3 length is 13 residues. The CDR3, as DNA: TGTGCCAGCAGCCGGACGGGGAACACTGAAGCTTTCTTT. It yields the protein CASSRTGNTEAFF.

This clonotype appeared many times. The chain carries TRBV7-8 and TRBJ2-3; 7 positions agree with TRBD2. The ends lost 2 bases at V and 3 bases at J; junction bases unmatched: 8. This CDR3 spans 16 amino acids. Per the germline V gene, CDR1 is SGHVS and CDR2 is FQNEAQ. CDR3 protein: CASSLKRAGETDTQYF. Here the CDR3 DNA reads TGTGCCAGCAGCTTAAAGAGGGCGGGGGAAACAGATACGCAGTATTTT.

This clonotype has just a few counts. The rearrangement joins TRBV5-5 to TRBJ2-3, with D tentatively TRBD1 or TRBD2 (5 bases each). Germline-derived CDR1 and CDR2 are SGHKS and YYEKEE (reference sequence). The length of the CDR3 is 16 residues. The V gene lost 0 bases and the J gene lost 0 bases, with 11 bases spanning the gap. The DNA of the CDR3 is TGTGCCAGCAGCTTGGTGGGGGATTGGAGCACAGATACGCAGTATTTT. As protein: CASSLVGDWSTDTQYF.

This clonotype was detected a few times. The gene calls are TRBV7-2 and TRBJ2-3; TRBD1 might be the D (6 bases). V lost 5 bases to trimming and J lost 2 bases, with 14 bases between them. Germline V gene sequence: CDR1 SGHTA, CDR2 FQGNSA. The CDR3 has 15 residues. CDR3 nucleotide sequence: TGTGCCAGCAGCCCACCGGACAGCTACACAGATACGCAGTATTTT. Its protein is CASSPPDSYTDTQYF.

The chain is built from TRBV3-1 and TRBJ1-1; D is uncertain. Germline assignment: CDR1 LGHDT and CDR2 YNNKEL (reference sequence). This CDR3 contains 16 residues. V was clipped by 0 bases and J by 3 bases, with 14 bases between them. CDR3 bases: TGTGCCAGCAGCCAAGATAAGGCAACTTTGTACACTGAAGCTTTCTTT. Translation: CASSQDKATLYTEAFF.